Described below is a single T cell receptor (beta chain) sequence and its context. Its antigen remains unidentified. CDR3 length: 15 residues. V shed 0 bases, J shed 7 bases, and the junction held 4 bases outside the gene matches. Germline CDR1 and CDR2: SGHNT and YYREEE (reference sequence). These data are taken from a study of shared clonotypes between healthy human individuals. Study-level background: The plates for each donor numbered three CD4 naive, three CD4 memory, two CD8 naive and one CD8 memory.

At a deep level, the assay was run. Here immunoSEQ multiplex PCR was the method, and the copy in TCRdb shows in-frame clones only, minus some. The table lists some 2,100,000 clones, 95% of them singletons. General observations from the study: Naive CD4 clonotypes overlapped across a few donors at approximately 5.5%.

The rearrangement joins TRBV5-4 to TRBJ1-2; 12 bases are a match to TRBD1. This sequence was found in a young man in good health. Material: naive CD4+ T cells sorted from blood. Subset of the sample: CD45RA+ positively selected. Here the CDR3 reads CASSLAGTGGLGYTF. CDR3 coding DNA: TGTGCCAGCAGCTTGGCCGGGACAGGGGGCCTTGGCTACACCTTC.